Presented here are 20 T cell receptor beta chains from one specimen sequenced in a study of Graves' ophthalmopathy and Graves' hyperthyroidism. The authors amplified TCR beta CDR3 regions from RNA transcripts. Following a first-round RT-PCR that used HTBI primers, a second-round multiplex PCR was carried out. TCRdb recomputed calls from the multiplex PCR reads with MiXCR, one row per CDR3 protein. The table lists around 1.1 million distinct CDR3 sequences, roughly 35% of them singletons. Sequencing was performed on peripheral blood or thyroid tissue (not recorded which). These receptor sequences come from an adult man with Graves' hyperthyroidism.

This clonotype came up many times. V and J are TRBV5-4 and TRBJ2-5; D might be TRBD2 (6 bases). Germline values: CDR1 SGHNT, CDR2 YYREEE (reference sequence). The CDR3 runs 15 residues. With 2 bases removed from V and 4 bases from J, the gap between germline ends came to 15 bases. CDR3 sequence (DNA): TGTGCCAGCAGCTTCGGGGGACCTAACCCAGAGACCCAGTACTTC. Protein: CASSFGGPNPETQYF.

This chain joins TRBV20-1 and TRBJ1-2, with unresolved D. This CDR3 spans 15 amino acids. V lost 6 bases and J 3 bases, leaving 20 bases between the germline ends. Germline V gives CDR1 DFQATT, CDR2 SNEGSKA (reference sequence). The DNA of the CDR3 is TGCAGTGCAATTAGCGCCCTGGGCGGGGACTATGGCTACACCTTC. It codes for CSAISALGGDYGYTF.

This rearrangement joins TRBV5-4 to TRBJ2-6; a weak D match, TRBD1 (6 bases). This CDR3 spans 18 amino acids. Germline CDR1 SGHNT, CDR2 YYREEE (reference sequence). Trimming took 4 bases from V and 0 from J, leaving 17 bases between them. The CDR3 DNA sequence: TGTGCCAGCAGCCAAAAGTGGGGGCCCTTCTCTGGGGCCAACGTCCTGACTTTC. Translation gives CASSQKWGPFSGANVLTF. Full variable domain (rest looked up from reference TRBV5-4 and TRBJ2-6): ETGVTQSPTHLIKTRGQQVTLRCSSQSGHNTVSWYQQALGQGPQFIFQYYREEENGRGNFPPRFSGLQFPNYSSELNVNALELDDSALYLCASSQKWGPFSGANVLTFGAGSRLTVL.

This clonotype was observed at least ten times. The chain recombines TRBV12-3 or TRBV12-4 with TRBJ2-5, with D perhaps matching TRBD2 (6 bases). Trimming removed 9 bases from V and 5 bases from J, with 16 bases in between. This CDR3 is built from 13 residues. The CDR3 region is CARHPGVMETQYF. The CDR3, as DNA: TGTGCCAGACATCCGGGAGTGATGGAGACCCAGTACTTC.

This clonotype was counted between two and nine times. V gene TRBV14 combines with J gene TRBJ1-1, with D uncertain. In germline, CDR1 is SGHDN, CDR2 FVKESK. V lost 7 bases and J lost 3, with 9 bases in between. This CDR3 region has 12 residues. CDR3 sequence (DNA): TGTGCCAGCATGCAGTACTACACTGAAGCTTTCTTT. It is translated as CASMQYYTEAFF.

J is TRBJ1-4 and V is TRBV29-1, with D tentatively TRBD1 (6 bases). The CDR3 is made up of 12 amino acids. Germline V CDR1 and CDR2: SQVTM, ANQGSEA. Trimming took off 6 bases at V and 6 bases at J, with 11 bases between the two ends. Here the CDR3 reads CSVRDKYEKLFF. The CDR3 bases are TGCAGCGTCCGGGACAAATATGAAAAACTGTTTTTT.

Ten or more counts support this clonotype. V is TRBV7-2 and J is TRBJ1-5; TRBD1 agrees at 7 bases. The CDR3 has 15 residues. CDR1 and CDR2 (germline): SGHTA, FQGNSA. Losses at the gene ends were 0 bases for V and 8 bases for J; bases not matched to a gene: 7. CDR3 DNA: TGTGCCAGCAGCTTAGCGCAGGGGGGGCGGGAGCCCCAGCATTTT. Amino acid sequence: CASSLAQGGREPQHF.

This clonotype occurred a few times. The genes are TRBV18 and TRBJ2-7; D uncertain. CDR3 length: 14 amino acids. Germline-derived CDR1 and CDR2 are KGHSH and LQKENI. With 1 base removed from V and 3 bases from J, the gap between germline ends came to 10 bases. The chain's CDR3 is CASSPQGFYYEQYF. DNA for the CDR3: TGTGCCAGCTCACCACAGGGATTCTACTACGAGCAGTACTTC.

The chain is built from TRBV7-9 and TRBJ1-6; D is uncertain. The CDR3 extends over 15 amino acids. The germline V gene has CDR1 SEHNR and CDR2 FQNEAQ (reference sequence). Deletions cut 0 bases from V and 7 bases from J, with 10 bases between. This CDR3 reads CASSLAEGGNSPLHF. Here the CDR3 DNA reads TGTGCCAGCAGCTTAGCCGAGGGCGGGAATTCACCCCTCCACTTT.

This chain uses TRBV10-3 with TRBJ2-5; 8 positions agree with TRBD1. The germline CDR1 and CDR2 sequences are ENHRY and SYGVKD. Unmatched junction bases numbered 11, after V lost 6 bases and J lost 5 bases. The CDR3 contains 15 residues. Here the CDR3 reads CAISQQGGMSETQYF. The CDR3 region has the DNA TGTGCCATCAGCCAACAGGGGGGCATGAGCGAGACCCAGTACTTC.

This clonotype appeared a few times. This chain joins TRBV30 and TRBJ1-5; D uncertain. The CDR3 contains 13 residues. Germline V gene data show CDR1 as GTSNPN and CDR2 as SVGIG (reference sequence). Trimming took off 2 bases at V and 3 bases at J, with 8 bases between the two ends. The CDR3 reads CAWSREDNQPQHF. The CDR3 DNA is TGTGCCTGGAGTCGGGAGGACAATCAGCCCCAGCATTTT.

The chain is built from TRBV5-1 and TRBJ2-7; D might be TRBD1 (6 bases). The V gene lost 5 bases and the J gene lost 7 bases, with 19 bases spanning the gap. CDR1 and CDR2 (germline): SGHRS, YFSETQ. The CDR3 runs 14 residues. This CDR3 reads CASRAGEVTGEQYF. CDR3 nucleotide sequence: TGCGCCAGCAGGGCAGGGGAAGTCACCGGGGAGCAGTACTTC.

The chain is built from TRBV15 and TRBJ1-2, with a possible D match to TRBD1 (6 bases). Trimming took 5 bases from V and 6 from J, leaving 16 bases between them. CDR1 and CDR2 from the germline V gene are LNHNV and YYDKDF (reference sequence). The CDR3 length is 14 residues. CDR3 sequence (DNA): TGTGCCACCAGCGGCAGGGGAACTGTGGATGGCTACACCTTC. Its protein product is CATSGRGTVDGYTF.

This clonotype occurred many times. CDR3: CASSTQAGTEAFF. The CDR3 region has the DNA TGTGCCAGCAGCACACAAGCTGGGACTGAAGCTTTCTTT. The chain recombines TRBV7-3 with TRBJ1-1; no reliable D call. Germline V gives CDR1 SGHTA, CDR2 FQGTGA. The CDR3 runs to 13 residues. V was cut by 5 bases and J by 5 bases, with 12 bases left in between. Based on the CDR3 plus reference TRBV7-3 and TRBJ1-1, the full variable domain is GAGVSQTPSNKVTEKGKYVELRCDPISGHTALYWYRQSLGQGPEFLIYFQGTGAADDSGLPNDRFFAVRPEGSVSTLKIQRTERGDSAVYLCASSTQAGTEAFFGQGTRLTVV.

Comment on this clonotype: A much larger clone is a single base away; this may be a read error. The rearrangement uses TRBV5-1 and TRBJ2-2; D gene uncertain. The CDR3 extends over 14 amino acids. Per germline, CDR1 SGHRS and CDR2 YFSETQ. This CDR3 reads CAGSRATTPGELFF. The CDR3 coding sequence is TGCGCCGGCAGCCGGGCCACTACCCCCGGGGAGCTGTTTTTT.

This clonotype was observed a few times. The chain carries TRBV6-6 and TRBJ2-6, with TRBD1 as a possible D gene (5 bases). This CDR3 contains 15 residues. Germline V CDR1 and CDR2: MNHNY, SVGAGI (reference sequence). V was cut by 6 bases and J by 1 base, with 10 bases left in between. The CDR3 nucleotides read TGTGCCAGCAGACCTCAGGGTTCTGGGGCCAACGTCCTGACTTTC. Translation gives CASRPQGSGANVLTF.

The chain joins TRBV27 to TRBJ2-7, with TRBD2 matching 7 bases. CDR3 length: 16 residues. Germline loops: CDR1 MNHEY, CDR2 SMNVEV (reference sequence). With V trimmed by 5 bases and J by 2 bases, 12 bases remained unmatched. CDR3 region: CASSGEGQSNTYEQYF. The CDR3, as DNA: TGTGCCAGCAGTGGGGAGGGGCAGAGTAATACCTACGAGCAGTACTTC.

Only a few counts were recorded for this clonotype. V gene TRBV19 combines with J gene TRBJ2-7; 7 bases are shared with TRBD1. V lost 4 bases to trimming and J lost 3 bases; unmatched junction nucleotides: 9. In germline, CDR1 is LNHDA, CDR2 SQIVND (reference sequence). This CDR3 has 15 amino acids. Here the CDR3 reads CASSRTGTAFYEQYF. CDR3 nucleotide sequence: TGTGCCAGTAGTAGAACCGGGACAGCCTTCTACGAGCAGTACTTC.

The chain links TRBV7-3 to TRBJ2-7; 13 bases are shared with TRBD2. J was trimmed by 6 bases and V by 0 bases; bases with no gene match: 8. The V gene's germline CDR1 is SGHTA and CDR2 FQGTGA. This CDR3 region has 17 residues. CDR3 nucleotide sequence: TGTGCCAGCAGCTTAACGGGAAGGACTAGCGGGAGATGCGAGCAGTACTTC. Its protein is CASSLTGRTSGRCEQYF.

The V call is TRBV11-2, the J call TRBJ2-5, with 8 bases lining up with TRBD2. CDR1 is SGHAT, CDR2 FQNNGV, per germline. J was trimmed by 2 bases and V by 3 bases; bases with no gene match: 5. The CDR3 contains 15 residues. In DNA, the CDR3 is TGTGCCAGCAGCTTGTTAGCGGGGCTACAAGAGACCCAGTACTTC. Residues: CASSLLAGLQETQYF.